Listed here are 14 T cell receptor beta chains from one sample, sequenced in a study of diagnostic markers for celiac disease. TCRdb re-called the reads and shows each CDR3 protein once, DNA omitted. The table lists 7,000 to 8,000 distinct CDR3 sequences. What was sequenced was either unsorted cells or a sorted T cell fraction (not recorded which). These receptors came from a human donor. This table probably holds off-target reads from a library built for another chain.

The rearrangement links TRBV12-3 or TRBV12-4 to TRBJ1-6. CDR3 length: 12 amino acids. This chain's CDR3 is CASSLNFRALHF.

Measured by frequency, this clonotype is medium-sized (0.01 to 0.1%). This CDR3 reads CASSEIWGNPYANYGYTF. V gene TRBV2 combines with J gene TRBJ1-2; TCRdb proposes TRBD1, but this gene call is untestable without DNA. CDR3 length: 18 residues. Germline lookup yields CDR1 SNHLY and CDR2 FYNNEI.

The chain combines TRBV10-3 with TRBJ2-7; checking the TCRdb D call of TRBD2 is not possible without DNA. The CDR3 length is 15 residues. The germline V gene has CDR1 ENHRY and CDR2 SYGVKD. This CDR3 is CAISERASGRNEQYF.

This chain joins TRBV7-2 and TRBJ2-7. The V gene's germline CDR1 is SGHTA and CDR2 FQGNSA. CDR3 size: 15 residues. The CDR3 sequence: CASSLRSEFSYEQYF.

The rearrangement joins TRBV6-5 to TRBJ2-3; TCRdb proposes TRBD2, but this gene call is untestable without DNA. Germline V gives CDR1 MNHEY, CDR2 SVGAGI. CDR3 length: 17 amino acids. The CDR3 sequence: CASSYAGLAGEADTQYF.

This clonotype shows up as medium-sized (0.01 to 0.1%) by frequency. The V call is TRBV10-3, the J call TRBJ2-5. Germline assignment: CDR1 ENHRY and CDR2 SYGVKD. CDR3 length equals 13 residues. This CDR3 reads CAISESYQETQYF.

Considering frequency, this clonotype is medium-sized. The CDR3 region is CASSLWTGGFSSTGELFF. The rearrangement links TRBV28 to TRBJ2-2; TCRdb designates TRBD1, a call that cannot be tested without DNA. Germline CDR1 is MDHEN and CDR2 is SYDVKM. The CDR3 extends over 18 amino acids.

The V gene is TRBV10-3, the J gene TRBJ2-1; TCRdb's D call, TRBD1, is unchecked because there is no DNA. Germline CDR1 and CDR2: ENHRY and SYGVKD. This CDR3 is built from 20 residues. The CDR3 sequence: CAIRVTQSGGDGTFYNEQFF.

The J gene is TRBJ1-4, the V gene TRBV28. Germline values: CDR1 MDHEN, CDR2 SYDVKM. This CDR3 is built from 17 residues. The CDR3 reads CASSLSSGGLTNEKLFF.

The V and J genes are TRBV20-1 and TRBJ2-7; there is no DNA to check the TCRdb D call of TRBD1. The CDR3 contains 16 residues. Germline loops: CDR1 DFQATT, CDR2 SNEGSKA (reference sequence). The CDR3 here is CSARDGRDIQRGEQYF.

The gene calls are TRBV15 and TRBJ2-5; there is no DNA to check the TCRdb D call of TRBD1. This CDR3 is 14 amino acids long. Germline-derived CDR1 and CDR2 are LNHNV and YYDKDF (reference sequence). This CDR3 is CATSGGTGGETQYF.

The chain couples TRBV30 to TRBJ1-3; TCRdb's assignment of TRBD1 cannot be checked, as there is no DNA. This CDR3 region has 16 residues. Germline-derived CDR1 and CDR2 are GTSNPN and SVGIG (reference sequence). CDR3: CAWSVQEGTAGNTIYF.

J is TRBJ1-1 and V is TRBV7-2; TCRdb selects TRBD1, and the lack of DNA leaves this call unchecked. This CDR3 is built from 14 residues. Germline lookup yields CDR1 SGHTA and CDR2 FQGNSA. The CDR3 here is CASSLTGVNTEAFF.

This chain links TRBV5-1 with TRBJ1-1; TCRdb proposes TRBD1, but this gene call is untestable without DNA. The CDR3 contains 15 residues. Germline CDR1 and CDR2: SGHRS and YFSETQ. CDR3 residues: CASSLTGTGVTEAFF.